The next 6 T cell receptor beta chains were all read from a single sample in a study of blood T cell repertoires in COVID-19. This table comes from immunoSEQ multiplex PCR, and its TCRdb copy is limited to in-frame clones, with some not included. The top ten hold approximately 9.2% of the sample, which has 75,000 to 100,000 clones, roughly 79% seen once. The sequenced sample was peripheral blood. The receptor source for this set is a woman aged 80 or over with acute or convalescent COVID-19.

The chain has TRBV7-3 and TRBJ2-7; 9 bases map to TRBD1. CDR1 and CDR2 from the germline V gene are SGHTA and FQGTGA. The V and J ends lost 7 bases and 7 bases, in that order; junction bases with no gene match: 5. CDR3 length equals 12 residues. CDR3 protein: CASTTGGEEQYF. The CDR3 nucleotides are TGTGCCAGCACGACAGGGGGTGAAGAGCAGTACTTC.

This rearrangement joins TRBV7-3 to TRBJ2-5; D call uncertain. V lost 5 bases and J lost 5, with 12 bases in between. The length of the CDR3 is 13 residues. The germline gives CDR1 SGHTA, CDR2 FQGTGA. The CDR3 nucleotides read TGTGCCAGCAGCAAGACGACTGGGGAGACCCAGTACTTC. Translating it yields CASSKTTGETQYF.

The chain joins TRBV7-2 to TRBJ1-2; 7 nucleotides line up with TRBD1. With V trimmed by 3 bases and J by 4 bases, 8 bases remained unmatched. Germline lookup yields CDR1 SGHTA and CDR2 FQGNSA. The CDR3 runs 15 residues. The CDR3 DNA sequence: TGTGCCAGCAGCTTTCGACAGGGCGGACCCTATGGCTACACCTTC. Its protein product is CASSFRQGGPYGYTF.

The rearrangement uses TRBV3-1 (or the pseudogene TRBV3-2) and TRBJ1-2, with TRBD1 matching 9 bases. V was clipped by 2 bases and J by 3 bases; unmatched bases: 10. Germline CDR1 reads LGHDT; CDR2 reads YNNKEL (reference sequence). There are 17 residues in the CDR3. The CDR3 DNA is TGTGCCAGCAGCCAATTAATGGGGACAGGGTCTCACTATGGCTACACCTTC. Its protein product is CASSQLMGTGSHYGYTF.

V gene TRBV10-3 combines with J gene TRBJ2-1; D might be TRBD1 (7 bases). CDR3 length: 13 residues. Per germline, CDR1 ENHRY and CDR2 SYGVKD. V gave up 4 bases and J gave up 8 bases, with 12 bases separating them. CDR3 region: CAISGTGGDEQFF. The DNA for the CDR3 is TGTGCCATCAGTGGGACAGGAGGGGATGAGCAGTTCTTC.

The chain carries TRBV7-2 and TRBJ1-5; D unresolved. V lost 2 bases to trimming and J lost 5 bases, with 19 bases between them. The CDR3 consists of 17 residues. Per germline, CDR1 SGHTA and CDR2 FQGNSA. CDR3 region: CASSLLIGPGSDQPQHF. CDR3 DNA sequence: TGTGCCAGCAGCTTACTAATCGGCCCAGGCTCGGATCAGCCCCAGCATTTT.